In this sample, the clone carrying this T cell receptor beta chain turned up a few times. TCRdb fed the 5' RACE reads into MiXCR, producing one record per CDR3 protein. The sample shows around 260,000 distinct CDR3 sequences, roughly 17% of them seen only once. Germline lookup yields CDR1 SGHTA and CDR2 FQGNSA. Trimming left V 1 base short and J 11 bases short, with 11 bases between. The CDR3 has 12 residues. The sample is drawn from a study of T-cell memory formation after mild COVID-19. This receptor was taken from a man between 18 and 35 years old who had mild COVID-19 (a few samples of this study predate the infection). Cell type and time point are not known. The chain is built from TRBV7-2 and TRBJ1-1, with D hard to call. The specimen sequenced was PBMCs or a T cell subset sorted from them (not recorded which). The CDR3 sequence is CASSLGGASAFF. CDR3 DNA: TGTGCCAGCAGCTTAGGCGGCGCCTCGGCTTTCTTT.